A selection of T cell receptor beta chains follows, all from one sample in a study of blood T cell repertoires in COVID-19. Only in-frame clones appear in the TCRdb table, and some are missing; sequencing was by immunoSEQ multiplex PCR. The sample lists more than 200,000 clones; about nine tenths were seen once. Sequencing was performed on peripheral blood. The source is a man aged 50-60 years with COVID-19, enrolled during active disease. The conserved cysteine and the conserved F or W are not part of the CDR3 here. Each record gives: V gene, CDR3 length, CDR3 protein.

v_call: TRBV12-3/TRBV12-4; cdr3_length: 10; cdr3_aa: ASSPQNSPLH
v_call: TRBV11-2; cdr3_length: 13; cdr3_aa: ASSLRTGFVNEQF
v_call: TRBV18; cdr3_length: 14; cdr3_aa: ASSPPTGIHADTQY
v_call: TRBV9; cdr3_length: 12; cdr3_aa: ASSVQGSGNTIY
v_call: TRBV30; cdr3_length: 12; cdr3_aa: AWSPGQVNTEAF
v_call: TRBV18; cdr3_length: 13; cdr3_aa: ASSRGTGTDQPQH
v_call: TRBV30; cdr3_length: 13; cdr3_aa: AWSSWTGENTEAF
v_call: TRBV19; cdr3_length: 11; cdr3_aa: ASASAQKNEQF
v_call: TRBV5-4; cdr3_length: 13; cdr3_aa: ASSSDLGGYNEQF
v_call: TRBV28; cdr3_length: 9; cdr3_aa: ASRESEKLF
v_call: TRBV24-1; cdr3_length: 19; cdr3_aa: ATSDFKGPSRGTSGKNEQF
v_call: TRBV7-9; cdr3_length: 12; cdr3_aa: ASSFTSGSYEQY
v_call: TRBV7-6; cdr3_length: 13; cdr3_aa: ASSLHAGERYEQY
v_call: TRBV28; cdr3_length: 15; cdr3_aa: ASSFRTGGYSNQPQH
v_call: TRBV7-9; cdr3_length: 13; cdr3_aa: ASSWFGTGGGEQY
v_call: TRBV5-1; cdr3_length: 12; cdr3_aa: ASSLVPQNTEAF
v_call: TRBV7-2; cdr3_length: 12; cdr3_aa: ASSLGWSSYEQY
v_call: TRBV18; cdr3_length: 14; cdr3_aa: ASSPGTGATNEKLF
v_call: TRBV27; cdr3_length: 12; cdr3_aa: ASRESSYNSPLH
v_call: TRBV5-4; cdr3_length: 12; cdr3_aa: ASSVNQETEKLF
v_call: TRBV5-1; cdr3_length: 12; cdr3_aa: ASSLDRGYNEQF